The clone carrying this T cell receptor beta chain was counted once. The target antigen is unknown. The data belong to a study of T cell responses to AZD1222 COVID-19 vaccine. Produced via immunoSEQ multiplex PCR; TCRdb's table is partial and in-frame only. The sample yields over 100,000 clones, about 90% seen once. Whole-study findings and limits: Spike was spanned by vaccine-associated CD4 TCRs, which were dominant at 160-218 and 743-854. At baseline, seropositivity was found in only six or seven AZD1222 recipients. Donors, mostly white British, included more females; clonal diversity was possibly underestimated.

The CDR3 has 14 residues. Deletions cut 6 bases from V and 3 bases from J, with 15 bases between. CDR1 SGHRS and CDR2 YFSETQ come from the germline V gene. The sample in question was peripheral blood, obtained on day 0 of AZD1222 vaccination. This receptor was taken from an adult in good health. The chain has TRBV5-1 and TRBJ1-2, with D possibly matching TRBD1 (6 bases). This CDR3 is CASTPLGGHYGYTF. CDR3 DNA: TGCGCCAGCACCCCCCTGGGGGGGCACTATGGCTACACCTTC.